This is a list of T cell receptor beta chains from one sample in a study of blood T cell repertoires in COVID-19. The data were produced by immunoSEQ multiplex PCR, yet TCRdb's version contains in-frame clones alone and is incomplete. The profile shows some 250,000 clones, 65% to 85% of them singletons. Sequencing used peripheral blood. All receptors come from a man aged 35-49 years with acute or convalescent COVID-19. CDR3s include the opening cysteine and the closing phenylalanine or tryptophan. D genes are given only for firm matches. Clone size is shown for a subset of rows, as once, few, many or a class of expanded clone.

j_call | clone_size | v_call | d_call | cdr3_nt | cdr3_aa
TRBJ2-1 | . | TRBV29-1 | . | TGCAGCGTTGGACAGGGGCGGGGGTACAATGAGCAGTTCTTC | CSVGQGRGYNEQFF
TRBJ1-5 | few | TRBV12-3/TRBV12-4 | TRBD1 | TGTGCCAGCAGTGATTCTGGACAGGGGGCAAAACATTTT | CASSDSGQGAKHF
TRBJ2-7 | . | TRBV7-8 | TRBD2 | TGTGCCAGCAGCTTAGCCGGACTAGCGGGAGCTGGTGAGCAGTACTTC | CASSLAGLAGAGEQYF
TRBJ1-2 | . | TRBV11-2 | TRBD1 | TGTGCCAGCAGCCCCAGGGGGGATGGCTACACCTTC | CASSPRGDGYTF
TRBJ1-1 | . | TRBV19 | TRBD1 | TGTGCCAGCGGACAGGGGAGGGTCACTGAAGCTTTCTTT | CASGQGRVTEAFF
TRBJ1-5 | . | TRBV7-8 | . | TGTGCCAGCAGCTTAGCGGGTGGGGGGTATAGCAATCAGCCCCAGCATTTT | CASSLAGGGYSNQPQHF
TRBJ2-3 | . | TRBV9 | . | TGTGCCAGCAGCGTAGTGGGACATAGCACAGATACGCAGTATTTT | CASSVVGHSTDTQYF
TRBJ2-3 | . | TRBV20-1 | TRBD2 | TGCAGTGCTAGTCGGGCTAGCGGGGCCCCAGATACGCAGTATTTT | CSASRASGAPDTQYF
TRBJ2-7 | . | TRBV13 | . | TGTGCCAGCAGCCCAACCTACGAGCAGTACTTC | CASSPTYEQYF
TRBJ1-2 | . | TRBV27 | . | TGTGCCAGCAGTTTATCGGGTCAGGGCTATGGCTACACCTTC | CASSLSGQGYGYTF
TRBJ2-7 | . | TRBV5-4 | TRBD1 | TGTGCCAGCAGCTTGGAACAGGGGCCCACGGGCGAGCAGTACTTC | CASSLEQGPTGEQYF
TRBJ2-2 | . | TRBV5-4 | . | TGTGCCAGCAGCTATAATAGCGGAAACACCGGGGAGCTGTTTTTT | CASSYNSGNTGELFF
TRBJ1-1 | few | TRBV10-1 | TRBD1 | TGCGCCAGCAGTGAGTCCGGACAGGGCGGGCGTAGAGATGTGCGTAGGAACACTGAAGCTTTCTTT | CASSESGQGGRRDVRRNTEAFF
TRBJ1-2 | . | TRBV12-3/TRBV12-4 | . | TGTGCCAGCATGATGTTATCTAACCATGGCTACACCTTC | CASMMLSNHGYTF
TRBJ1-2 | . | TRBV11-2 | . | TGTGCCAGCAGCTCAGGGATTGGGCCTAACTATGGCTACACCTTC | CASSSGIGPNYGYTF
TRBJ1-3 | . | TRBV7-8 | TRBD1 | TGTGCCAGCAGCGCGGACAGGGGGGCTGGAAACACCATATATTTT | CASSADRGAGNTIYF
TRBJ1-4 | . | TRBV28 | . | TGTGCCAGCAGTTTGGGGACTTCCTATAATGAAAAACTGTTTTTT | CASSLGTSYNEKLFF
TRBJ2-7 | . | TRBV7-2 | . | TGTGCCAGCAGCTTAGCGGCTCAGGCCTACGAGCAGTACTTC | CASSLAAQAYEQYF
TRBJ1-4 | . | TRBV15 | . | TGTGCCACCAGCAGAGGTACAGAAAAAGAAAAACTGTTTTTT | CATSRGTEKEKLFF
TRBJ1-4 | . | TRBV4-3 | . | TGCGCCAGCAGCCAGGGGAGAAGCGAAAAACTGTTTTTT | CASSQGRSEKLFF
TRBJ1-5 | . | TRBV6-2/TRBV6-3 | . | TGTGCCAGCAGTCGCGGACAGTCCCGTCAGCCCCAGCATTTT | CASSRGQSRQPQHF
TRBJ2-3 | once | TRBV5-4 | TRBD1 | TGTGCCAGCAGCCTGAGGACAGGGGGCCCAGATACGCAGTATTTT | CASSLRTGGPDTQYF
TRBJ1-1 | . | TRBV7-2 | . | TGTGCCAGCAGACTTACACTGGGGGGGAACACTGAAGCTTTCTTT | CASRLTLGGNTEAFF
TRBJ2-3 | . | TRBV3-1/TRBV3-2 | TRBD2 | TGTGCCAGCAGCGCTATAGCGGGAGCGGGCACAGATACGCAGTATTTT | CASSAIAGAGTDTQYF
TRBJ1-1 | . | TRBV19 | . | TGTGCCAGTAGTATGGCAGGGGCGGGAGATAACACTGAAGCTTTCTTT | CASSMAGAGDNTEAFF
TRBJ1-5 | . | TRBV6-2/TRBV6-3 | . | TGTGCCAGCAGCGCCGCCGGGGGCAATCAGCCCCAGCATTTT | CASSAAGGNQPQHF
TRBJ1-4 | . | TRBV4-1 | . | TGCGCCAGCAGCCAAGGAGGCGGAAATGAAAAACTGTTTTTT | CASSQGGGNEKLFF
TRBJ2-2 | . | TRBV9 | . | TGTGCCAGCAGCCCCTGGGGGGACACCGGGGAGCTGTTTTTT | CASSPWGDTGELFF
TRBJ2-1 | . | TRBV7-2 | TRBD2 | TGTGCCAGCAGCTTGTCCGGGAGGGTCAATGAGCAGTTCTTC | CASSLSGRVNEQFF
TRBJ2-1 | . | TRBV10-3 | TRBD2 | TGTGCCATCAGTGAGGCATTTAGCGGGAGGGCCAGGGATGAGCAGTTCTTC | CAISEAFSGRARDEQFF
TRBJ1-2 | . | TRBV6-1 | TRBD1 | TGTGCCAGCAGTGCACTTGGGACAGGGGAAGGAGCTGGCTACACCTTC | CASSALGTGEGAGYTF
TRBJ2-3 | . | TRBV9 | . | TGTGCCAGCAGCCCCCCCCATTCCACTAGCACAGATACGCAGTATTTT | CASSPPHSTSTDTQYF
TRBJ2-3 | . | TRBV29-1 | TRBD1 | TGCAGCGGCGGGGACAGGGGTGCTGGAGATACGCAGTATTTT | CSGGDRGAGDTQYF
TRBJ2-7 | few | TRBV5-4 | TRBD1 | TGTGCCAGCAGCCCTCGGACAGGTTCCTACGAGCAGTACTTC | CASSPRTGSYEQYF
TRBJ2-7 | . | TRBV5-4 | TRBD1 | TGTGCCAGCAGCCCTGCAGGGCAGGGGGCGTCCTACGAGCAGTACTTC | CASSPAGQGASYEQYF
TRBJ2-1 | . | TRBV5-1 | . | TGCGCCAGCAGCTTTCAGGGCTACAATGAGCAGTTCTTC | CASSFQGYNEQFF
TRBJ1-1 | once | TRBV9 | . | TGTGCCAGCAGCGTAGAGGGCGGGGGTGTCACTGAAGCTTTCTTT | CASSVEGGGVTEAFF
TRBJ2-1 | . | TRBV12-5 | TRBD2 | TGTGCTAGTGGTTTCCCCGGGACTAGCGGATACAATGAGCAGTTCTTC | CASGFPGTSGYNEQFF
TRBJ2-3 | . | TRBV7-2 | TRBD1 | TGTGCCAGCAGCCCACGTGGGACAGGAGACACAGATACGCAGTATTTT | CASSPRGTGDTDTQYF
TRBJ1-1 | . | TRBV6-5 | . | TGTGCCAGCAGCCGACCGGGACAACAGAACACTGAAGCTTTCTTT | CASSRPGQQNTEAFF
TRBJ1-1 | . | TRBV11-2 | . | TGTGCCAGCAGCTCACTACCCGGCTCAGGGGCAAACACTGAAGCTTTCTTT | CASSSLPGSGANTEAFF
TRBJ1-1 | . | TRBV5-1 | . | TGCGCCAGCAGCTCAGACAGGCCCGGGGTCGCTGAAGCTTTCTTT | CASSSDRPGVAEAFF
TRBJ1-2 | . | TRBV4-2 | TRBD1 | TGTGCCAGCAGCCAAGATCCGGGACAGGGACGTCTCTACACCTTC | CASSQDPGQGRLYTF
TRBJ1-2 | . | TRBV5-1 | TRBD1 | TGCGCCAGCAGCAGTCCGGGACAGCCCTATGGCTACACCTTC | CASSSPGQPYGYTF
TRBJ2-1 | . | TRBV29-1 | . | TGCAGCGTTGGCCACCCTCTAACAGCTGAGCAGTTCTTC | CSVGHPLTAEQFF
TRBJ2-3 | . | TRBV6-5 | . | TGTGCCATCCAGAGAGGTGGGTTCAATACGCAGTATTTT | CAIQRGGFNTQYF
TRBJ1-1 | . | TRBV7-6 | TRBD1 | TGTGCCAGCAGCTTCCGACAGGGGAAGAACACTGAAGCTTTCTTT | CASSFRQGKNTEAFF
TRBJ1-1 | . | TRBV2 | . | TGTGCCAGCAGTTACGTCGGGGAAGCTTTCTTT | CASSYVGEAFF
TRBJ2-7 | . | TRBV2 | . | TGTGCCAGCAGCTTGGCACAGGGCCCCTACGAGCAGTACTTC | CASSLAQGPYEQYF
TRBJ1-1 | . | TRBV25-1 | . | TGTGCCAGCAGTGAACCAGGTAACACTGAAGCTTTCTTT | CASSEPGNTEAFF
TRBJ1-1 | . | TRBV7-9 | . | TGTGCCAGCAGCTTGGGGTCGACGGGGGTGAACACTGAAGCTTTCTTT | CASSLGSTGVNTEAFF
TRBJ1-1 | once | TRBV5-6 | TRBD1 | TGTGCCAGCAGCGGCGACAGGGGTTACACTGAAGCTTTCTTT | CASSGDRGYTEAFF
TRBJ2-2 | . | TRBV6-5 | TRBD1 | TGTGCCAGCACGCAGGGACAGGGGGCGCGGGAGCTGTTTTTT | CASTQGQGARELFF
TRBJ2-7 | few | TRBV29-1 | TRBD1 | TGCAGCGCCTCGACAGGGACCCCTTTCGAGCAGTACTTC | CSASTGTPFEQYF
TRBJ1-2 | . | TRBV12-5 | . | TGTGCTAGTGGTCCCCCGGTGGCAGGGTTCTATGGCTACACCTTC | CASGPPVAGFYGYTF
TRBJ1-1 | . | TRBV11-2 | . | TGTGCCAGCAGCTTACGGGAGGGGAGCACTGAAGCTTTCTTT | CASSLREGSTEAFF
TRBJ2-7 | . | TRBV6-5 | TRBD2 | TGTGCCAGCAGTTCCCTAGCGGGAGGGCCGTACGAGCAGTACTTC | CASSSLAGGPYEQYF
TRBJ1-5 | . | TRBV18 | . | TGTGCCAGCTCCCGGGACATGAATAGCAATCAGCCCCAGCATTTT | CASSRDMNSNQPQHF